Listed below are T cell receptor beta chains from one sample, sequenced in a study of blood T cell repertoires in COVID-19. TCRdb's table, derived via immunoSEQ multiplex PCR, lists solely in-frame clones and lacks some. The sample yields 150,000 to 200,000 clones, 86% seen once. Sequences were obtained from PBMCs or T cells enriched from blood (not recorded which). These receptors were taken from a young woman who had recovered from COVID-19. Both conserved end residues are part of each CDR3. The D gene is left open where the match is weak. Clone size is not always given. Where it is, it says once, few, many or a class for expanded clones.

J gene | clone size | D gene | V gene | CDR3 protein | CDR3 DNA
TRBJ1-1 | . | . | TRBV11-2 | CASSLVQGRAGMNTEAFF | TGTGCCAGCAGCTTAGTACAGGGCAGGGCAGGGATGAACACTGAAGCTTTCTTT
TRBJ1-2 | . | . | TRBV4-1 | CASSQVKWAPRRNYGYTF | TGCGCCAGCAGCCAAGTCAAGTGGGCACCCAGGCGTAACTATGGCTACACCTTC
TRBJ2-3 | . | TRBD1 | TRBV19 | CASSISQGASGTDTQYF | TGTGCCAGTAGTATTAGCCAGGGGGCGAGCGGCACAGATACGCAGTATTTT
TRBJ1-2 | . | . | TRBV28 | CASSPTGMVEGNYGYTF | TGTGCCAGCAGTCCCACAGGGATGGTAGAGGGTAACTATGGCTACACCTTC
TRBJ2-1 | . | . | TRBV19 | CASSITQVGDNEQFF | TGTGCCAGTAGTATAACCCAGGTGGGAGACAATGAGCAGTTCTTC
TRBJ1-5 | . | . | TRBV28 | CASRSGNGNQPQHF | TGTGCCAGCAGATCGGGGAATGGCAATCAGCCCCAGCATTTT
TRBJ2-1 | . | TRBD2 | TRBV5-1 | CASSLTGAGGANEQFF | TGCGCCAGCAGCTTAACAGGCGCGGGAGGGGCCAATGAGCAGTTCTTC
TRBJ1-2 | . | . | TRBV5-4 | CASSLETSRGGYTF | TGTGCCAGCAGCTTGGAGACATCCAGGGGTGGCTACACCTTC
TRBJ2-7 | once | TRBD1 | TRBV10-3 | CATGQGIYEQYF | TGTGCCACTGGACAGGGAATCTACGAGCAGTACTTC
TRBJ1-2 | . | . | TRBV7-8 | CASSPTPDLLSTNYGYTF | TGTGCCAGCAGCCCTACTCCTGACTTACTATCTACTAACTATGGCTACACCTTC
TRBJ1-2 | . | . | TRBV28 | CASSATGDYGYTF | TGTGCCAGCAGTGCGACAGGAGACTATGGCTACACCTTC
TRBJ2-5 | . | . | TRBV7-9 | CASSLEYERETQYF | TGTGCCAGCAGCTTAGAATATGAGAGGGAGACCCAGTACTTC
TRBJ2-3 | . | TRBD1 | TRBV5-1 | CASSLRDRGTDTQYF | TGCGCCAGCAGCTTGCGGGACAGGGGCACAGATACGCAGTATTTT
TRBJ1-2 | . | TRBD1 | TRBV5-4 | CASSLRTGLNYGYTF | TGTGCCAGCAGCTTGAGGACAGGACTTAACTATGGCTACACCTTC
TRBJ1-2 | . | . | TRBV5-1 | CASSLEQGSYGYTF | TGCGCCAGCAGCTTGGAACAGGGTTCCTATGGCTACACCTTC
TRBJ2-2 | . | TRBD1 | TRBV14 | CASSPTTGTTLFGELFF | TGTGCCAGCAGCCCGACGACAGGGACCACCCTTTTCGGGGAGCTGTTTTTT
TRBJ2-1 | . | TRBD1 | TRBV10-1 | CASSEQGAGNNEQFF | TGCGCCAGCAGTGAGCAGGGGGCGGGTAACAATGAGCAGTTCTTC
TRBJ1-2 | . | . | TRBV4-2 | CASSQPGTSTGYTF | TGTGCCAGCAGCCAACCTGGGACATCCACTGGCTACACCTTC
TRBJ2-7 | . | . | TRBV7-6 | CASSQSVQGLPYEQYF | TGTGCCAGCAGCCAATCGGTTCAGGGGTTACCCTACGAGCAGTACTTC
TRBJ1-6 | once | TRBD1 | TRBV5-6 | CASSIYRGHTIHSPLHF | TGTGCCAGCAGCATTTACAGGGGGCACACAATCCATTCACCCCTCCACTTT
TRBJ2-1 | . | TRBD1 | TRBV28 | CASTGPGQGARGTYNEQFF | TGTGCCAGCACGGGTCCGGGACAGGGGGCGCGCGGCACCTACAATGAGCAGTTCTTC
TRBJ2-1 | few | TRBD1 | TRBV24-1 | CATSDSDRGGHEQFF | TGTGCCACCAGTGATTCGGACAGGGGTGGCCATGAGCAGTTCTTC
TRBJ2-3 | . | TRBD2 | TRBV5-1 | CASSLVAGKDTQYF | TGCGCCAGCAGCTTGGTAGCGGGGAAAGATACGCAGTATTTT
TRBJ2-3 | . | TRBD2 | TRBV5-5 | CASSPTSGKDTQYF | TGTGCCAGCAGCCCGACTAGCGGTAAAGATACGCAGTATTTT
TRBJ1-6 | . | TRBD1 | TRBV18 | CASSPVARDRASPLHF | TGTGCCAGCTCACCAGTTGCCCGGGACAGGGCTTCACCCCTCCACTTT
TRBJ2-5 | . | . | TRBV6-2/TRBV6-3 | CASSLSQEGRETQYF | TGTGCCAGCAGTTTGAGTCAGGAGGGACGGGAGACCCAGTACTTC
TRBJ2-3 | many | TRBD2 | TRBV5-6 | CASRSHSGRAPDTQYF | TGTGCCAGCAGGTCCCATAGCGGGAGGGCCCCAGATACGCAGTATTTT
TRBJ2-2 | . | TRBD2 | TRBV5-1 | CASSFTSGRAAGELFF | TGCGCCAGCAGCTTTACTAGCGGGAGGGCCGCTGGGGAGCTGTTTTTT
TRBJ2-7 | . | TRBD1 | TRBV27 | CASSLGSGGTGVYEQYF | TGTGCCAGCAGTTTAGGCTCCGGTGGGACAGGGGTATACGAGCAGTACTTC
TRBJ2-1 | . | TRBD2 | TRBV25-1 | CASSEGSLAGAYNEQFF | TGTGCCAGCAGTGAAGGATCCCTAGCGGGAGCCTACAATGAGCAGTTCTTC
TRBJ1-5 | . | . | TRBV19 | CASSIEGDYSNQPQHF | TGTGCCAGTAGTATTGAGGGAGATTATAGCAATCAGCCCCAGCATTTT
TRBJ1-2 | . | TRBD1 | TRBV3-1/TRBV3-2 | CASSIRTGNYGYTF | TGTGCCAGCAGCATCAGGACAGGGAACTATGGCTACACCTTC
TRBJ1-2 | . | TRBD1 | TRBV6-5 | CASSAQGGAPGGYTF | TGTGCCAGCAGCGCCCAAGGGGGCGCCCCCGGTGGCTACACCTTC
TRBJ1-1 | . | TRBD1 | TRBV18 | CASSRQGSEAFF | TGTGCCAGCTCACGACAGGGGTCTGAAGCTTTCTTT
TRBJ2-5 | once | TRBD2 | TRBV2 | CASSGYSGRVETQYF | TGTGCCAGCAGTGGGTATAGCGGGAGAGTTGAGACCCAGTACTTC
TRBJ2-7 | . | . | TRBV5-6 | CASSLGAGLQYF | TGTGCCAGCAGCTTGGGTGCAGGCCTTCAGTACTTC
TRBJ1-1 | . | TRBD1 | TRBV19 | CASSHRQGPHTEAFF | TGTGCCAGTAGTCATCGACAGGGGCCGCACACTGAAGCTTTCTTT
TRBJ2-1 | . | TRBD1 | TRBV6-1 | CASSGWTGGLYNEQFF | TGTGCCAGCAGTGGCTGGACAGGGGGGCTATACAATGAGCAGTTCTTC
TRBJ1-5 | few | TRBD1 | TRBV7-2 | CASSLAPTGNQPQHF | TGTGCCAGCAGCTTAGCCCCGACAGGGAATCAGCCCCAGCATTTT
TRBJ2-2 | few | TRBD2 | TRBV6-5 | CASGSGRGFGELFF | TGTGCCAGCGGTAGCGGGAGGGGGTTCGGGGAGCTGTTTTTT
TRBJ2-7 | . | TRBD1 | TRBV5-1 | CASSLEQGAYEQYF | TGCGCCAGCAGCTTGGAACAGGGGGCGTACGAGCAGTACTTC
TRBJ2-1 | once | TRBD2 | TRBV28 | CSYSGTNYNEQFF | TGTTCGTATAGCGGGACTAATTACAATGAGCAGTTCTTC
TRBJ2-7 | few | TRBD1 | TRBV3-1/TRBV3-2 | CASSHPAAGTGSSYEQYF | TGTGCCAGCAGCCATCCAGCCGCCGGGACAGGGTCCTCCTACGAGCAGTACTTC
TRBJ1-2 | few | . | TRBV15 | CATSSLRGNYGYTF | TGTGCCACCAGCAGTTTAAGGGGGAACTATGGCTACACCTTC
TRBJ2-3 | . | . | TRBV19 | CASSIERGRAADTQYF | TGTGCCAGTAGTATAGAAAGGGGCAGGGCGGCAGATACGCAGTATTTT
TRBJ1-4 | . | TRBD1 | TRBV28 | CASSLFGGQGNEKLFF | TGTGCCAGCAGTTTATTCGGCGGACAGGGGAATGAAAAACTGTTTTTT
TRBJ2-7 | few | TRBD1 | TRBV19 | CASSVGQETYEQYF | TGTGCCAGTAGTGTGGGACAGGAGACCTACGAGCAGTACTTC
TRBJ2-7 | . | TRBD2 | TRBV5-1 | CASSFGGRADEQYF | TGCGCCAGCAGCTTTGGGGGGAGGGCCGACGAGCAGTACTTC
TRBJ2-5 | . | . | TRBV5-6 | CASSSGIQETQYF | TGTGCCAGCAGCTCGGGAATTCAAGAGACCCAGTACTTC
TRBJ2-7 | . | . | TRBV13 | CASSLGFSLKAYEQYF | TGTGCCAGCAGCTTAGGCTTTAGTCTGAAAGCCTACGAGCAGTACTTC
TRBJ2-1 | . | TRBD2 | TRBV29-1 | CSVEAQRDGEQFF | TGCAGCGTTGAGGCTCAGCGGGACGGTGAGCAGTTCTTC
TRBJ2-7 | . | TRBD2 | TRBV27 | CASRTGLGGYEQYF | TGTGCCAGCAGAACCGGACTAGGAGGCTACGAGCAGTACTTC
TRBJ2-3 | . | TRBD2 | TRBV5-1 | CASTLAGQFTDTQYF | TGCGCCAGCACCCTAGCGGGACAATTCACAGATACGCAGTATTTT
TRBJ1-3 | . | . | TRBV25-1 | CASGDSGGNTIYF | TGTGCCAGCGGTGACAGCGGCGGAAACACCATATATTTT
TRBJ2-7 | . | . | TRBV5-6 | CASSFWGRSYEQYF | TGTGCCAGCAGCTTCTGGGGCCGATCCTACGAGCAGTACTTC